The rows below give T cell receptor beta chains drawn from one sample of a study of response to subunit inactivated influenza vaccine. Each CDR3 protein gets one entry after TCRdb re-called the RT-PCR reads with MiXCR. Of hundreds of thousands of distinct CDR3 sequences listed, roughly 22% are singletons. The input for sequencing was PBMCs from blood, taken about 19 months after vaccination. The receptors originated from a man between 50 and 75 years old who received an inactivated influenza vaccine. Both conserved end residues are part of each CDR3. D genes are given only for firm matches. Clone size is stated in some rows and not others, as once, few, many or a class when expanded.

J gene: TRBJ2-1
V gene: TRBV3-1
clone size: NA
D gene: NA
CDR3 DNA: TGTGCCAGCAGCACATCCGGGACGGTCTCCTACAATGAGCAGTTCTTC
CDR3 protein: CASSTSGTVSYNEQFF

J gene: TRBJ1-2
V gene: TRBV5-4
clone size: NA
D gene: TRBD1
CDR3 DNA: TGTGCCAGCAGCCGCGAGGGACAGGGGGCTCGGGGCTCTGGCTACACCTTC
CDR3 protein: CASSREGQGARGSGYTF

J gene: TRBJ2-1
V gene: TRBV15
clone size: few
D gene: NA
CDR3 DNA: TGTGCCACCAGCGGCAGAGACAGCTACAATGAGCAGTTCTTC
CDR3 protein: CATSGRDSYNEQFF

J gene: TRBJ1-1
V gene: TRBV5-6
clone size: NA
D gene: TRBD1
CDR3 DNA: TGTGCCAGCAGCTTGCTGGGGACAGAGAACACTGAAGCTTTCTTT
CDR3 protein: CASSLLGTENTEAFF

J gene: TRBJ2-3
V gene: TRBV6-6
clone size: NA
D gene: NA
CDR3 DNA: TGTGCCAGCAGTACCGTAGTGGCAGATACGCAGTATTTT
CDR3 protein: CASSTVVADTQYF

J gene: TRBJ2-3
V gene: TRBV5-1
clone size: few
D gene: NA
CDR3 DNA: TGCGCCAGCAGCTTGGAGCCAGCGGGACACACAGATACGCAGTATTTT
CDR3 protein: CASSLEPAGHTDTQYF

J gene: TRBJ1-4
V gene: TRBV2
clone size: NA
D gene: NA
CDR3 DNA: TGTGCCGGCAGTGAGGGGACTGCGCCTTTTAATGAAAAACTGTTTTTT
CDR3 protein: CAGSEGTAPFNEKLFF

J gene: TRBJ2-4
V gene: TRBV12-3/TRBV12-4
clone size: NA
D gene: NA
CDR3 DNA: TGTGCCAGCACCACGGACAGGGGACTAGAACCCCAGTACTTC
CDR3 protein: CASTTDRGLEPQYF

J gene: TRBJ2-3
V gene: TRBV27
clone size: few
D gene: NA
CDR3 DNA: TGTGCCAGCAGTCCCCGGCAGGTGGAAAGCACAGATACGCAGTATTTT
CDR3 protein: CASSPRQVESTDTQYF

J gene: TRBJ1-1
V gene: TRBV27
clone size: NA
D gene: TRBD1
CDR3 DNA: TGTGCCAGCAGTACCCTCGGGACAGGGGTAAACACTGAAGCTTTCTTT
CDR3 protein: CASSTLGTGVNTEAFF

J gene: TRBJ2-5
V gene: TRBV21-1
clone size: few
D gene: NA
CDR3 DNA: TGTGCCAGCAGGAACTCAAGGACTAGCGGGCCAGGGCATAAAGAGACCCAGTACTTC
CDR3 protein: CASRNSRTSGPGHKETQYF

J gene: TRBJ2-4
V gene: TRBV20-1
clone size: NA
D gene: NA
CDR3 DNA: TGCAGTGGGTCCGGAGGGACGGCCAAAAACATTCAGTACTTC
CDR3 protein: CSGSGGTAKNIQYF

J gene: TRBJ2-7
V gene: TRBV29-1
clone size: few
D gene: NA
CDR3 DNA: TGCAGCGTTGCGACTAGACGTTCCTACGAGCAGTACTTC
CDR3 protein: CSVATRRSYEQYF

J gene: TRBJ1-4
V gene: TRBV24-1
clone size: many
D gene: NA
CDR3 DNA: TGTGCCACCTACTGGGGGGAACTGTTTTTT
CDR3 protein: CATYWGELFF

J gene: TRBJ1-5
V gene: TRBV30
clone size: few
D gene: NA
CDR3 DNA: TGTGCCTGGAGGGTCCCAGGGGCTGGTGGACAGCCCCAGCATTTT
CDR3 protein: CAWRVPGAGGQPQHF

J gene: TRBJ2-3
V gene: TRBV24-1
clone size: few
D gene: NA
CDR3 DNA: TGTGCCACCATGGGGGGGCTTCAGACAGATACGCAGTATTTT
CDR3 protein: CATMGGLQTDTQYF

J gene: TRBJ2-2
V gene: TRBV20-1
clone size: few
D gene: TRBD2
CDR3 DNA: TGCAGTGCTAGACGAACTAGCGGGGGGCGCCTTACGAACACCGGGGAGCTGTTTTTT
CDR3 protein: CSARRTSGGRLTNTGELFF

J gene: TRBJ2-3
V gene: TRBV28
clone size: few
D gene: TRBD2
CDR3 DNA: TGTGCCAGCAGTTTATTGGGACTAGCGGGAGGCCTAGATACGCAGTATTTT
CDR3 protein: CASSLLGLAGGLDTQYF

J gene: TRBJ2-2
V gene: TRBV7-8
clone size: few
D gene: NA
CDR3 DNA: TGTGCCAGCAGCTTACAGATCGGGGAGCTGTTTTTT
CDR3 protein: CASSLQIGELFF

J gene: TRBJ2-4
V gene: TRBV20-1
clone size: NA
D gene: NA
CDR3 DNA: TGCAGTGCTAGAATAGGCCCCTCTAAAGCCAAAAACATTCAGTACTTC
CDR3 protein: CSARIGPSKAKNIQYF

J gene: TRBJ1-2
V gene: TRBV12-3/TRBV12-4
clone size: NA
D gene: TRBD1
CDR3 DNA: TGTGCCAGCAACCGACAGGGCTATGGCTACACCTTC
CDR3 protein: CASNRQGYGYTF

J gene: TRBJ1-4
V gene: TRBV4-3
clone size: NA
D gene: NA
CDR3 DNA: TGCGCCAGCAGCCAAGATCGGGCAGTTACTAATGAAAAACTGTTTTTT
CDR3 protein: CASSQDRAVTNEKLFF

J gene: TRBJ2-7
V gene: TRBV7-9
clone size: NA
D gene: NA
CDR3 DNA: TGTGCCAGCAGTCGACAAGGGGGGAACTACGAGCAGTACTTC
CDR3 protein: CASSRQGGNYEQYF

J gene: TRBJ2-7
V gene: TRBV6-2/TRBV6-3
clone size: NA
D gene: NA
CDR3 DNA: TGTGCCAGCAGTTACTCGCACCGGGACAACTCCTACGAGCAGTACTTC
CDR3 protein: CASSYSHRDNSYEQYF

J gene: TRBJ1-1
V gene: TRBV5-5
clone size: few
D gene: NA
CDR3 DNA: TGTGCCAGCAGCTTGAACGTACAAACCTGGAACACTGAAGCTTTCTTT
CDR3 protein: CASSLNVQTWNTEAFF

J gene: TRBJ1-3
V gene: TRBV12-3/TRBV12-4
clone size: few
D gene: NA
CDR3 DNA: TGTGCCAGCAGTTTAGACCCCGCGTCAGTAAGAAATTTT
CDR3 protein: CASSLDPASVRNF

J gene: TRBJ1-4
V gene: TRBV15
clone size: few
D gene: TRBD1
CDR3 DNA: TGTGCCACCAGCAGGTGGACAGGGGGCGTTTATTCAACTAATGAAAAACTGTTTTTT
CDR3 protein: CATSRWTGGVYSTNEKLFF

J gene: TRBJ1-5
V gene: TRBV20-1
clone size: few
D gene: NA
CDR3 DNA: TGCAGTGCTAGAGATGGGCGAGGGGTGTACAATCAGCCCCAGCATTTT
CDR3 protein: CSARDGRGVYNQPQHF

J gene: TRBJ2-7
V gene: TRBV7-9
clone size: few
D gene: NA
CDR3 DNA: TGTGCCAGCAGCTTAAATATAGGGTCCTACGAGCAGTACTTC
CDR3 protein: CASSLNIGSYEQYF

J gene: TRBJ1-3
V gene: TRBV3-1
clone size: many
D gene: NA
CDR3 DNA: TGTGCCAGCAGCCAAGACTCGGGAAGGTCGGCTGGAAACACCATATATTTT
CDR3 protein: CASSQDSGRSAGNTIYF

J gene: TRBJ2-3
V gene: TRBV5-4
clone size: NA
D gene: NA
CDR3 DNA: TGTGCCAGCAGCTTAGGGGATCAGGCAGATACGCAGTATTTT
CDR3 protein: CASSLGDQADTQYF

J gene: TRBJ2-2
V gene: TRBV7-9
clone size: few
D gene: TRBD1
CDR3 DNA: TGTGCCAGCAGCGGGGACAGGAAAAACACCGGGGAGCTGTTTTTT
CDR3 protein: CASSGDRKNTGELFF

J gene: TRBJ1-4
V gene: TRBV29-1
clone size: NA
D gene: NA
CDR3 DNA: TGCAGCGTTGAAGAGGGGGCTCATGAAAAACCGTTTTTT
CDR3 protein: CSVEEGAHEKPFF

J gene: TRBJ2-7
V gene: TRBV20-1
clone size: NA
D gene: NA
CDR3 DNA: TGCAGCGCCTCCTACGAGCAGTACTTC
CDR3 protein: CSASYEQYF

J gene: TRBJ2-5
V gene: TRBV9
clone size: NA
D gene: NA
CDR3 DNA: TGTGCCAGCAGCGTAGGGCCACAAGCACAAGAGACCCAGTACTTC
CDR3 protein: CASSVGPQAQETQYF